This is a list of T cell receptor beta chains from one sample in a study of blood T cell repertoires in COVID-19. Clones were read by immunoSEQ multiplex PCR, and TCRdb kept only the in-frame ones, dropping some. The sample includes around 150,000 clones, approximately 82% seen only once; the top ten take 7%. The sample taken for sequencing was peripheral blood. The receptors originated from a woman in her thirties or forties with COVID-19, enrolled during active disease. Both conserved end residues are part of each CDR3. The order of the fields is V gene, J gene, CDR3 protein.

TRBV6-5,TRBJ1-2,CASSYRVTEGGYTF
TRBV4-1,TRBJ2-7,CASSHTYEVEQYF
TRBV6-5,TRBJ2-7,CASSGAAGVGEQYF
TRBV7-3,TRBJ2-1,CASSLYRVREQFF
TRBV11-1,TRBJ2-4,CASSLGGAGAKNIQYF
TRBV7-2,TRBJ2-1,CASSLLVGGPNEQFF
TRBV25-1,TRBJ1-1,CASSADRGAEAFF
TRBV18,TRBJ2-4,CASSPLSGQGYDIQYF
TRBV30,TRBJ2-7,CAWTLGGVTSLYEQYF
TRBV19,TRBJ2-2,CASSLGPGVVTGELFF
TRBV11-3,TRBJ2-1,CASSPRQGGNYNEQFF
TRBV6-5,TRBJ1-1,CASTPTGLPHAFF
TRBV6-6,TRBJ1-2,CASSLQGGTYGYTF
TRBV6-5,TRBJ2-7,CAGGLAGGYEQYF
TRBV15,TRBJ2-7,CATSPRFSGLAGKSGYEQYF
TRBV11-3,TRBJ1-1,CASSFRQGPPEAFF
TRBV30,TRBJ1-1,CAWILDRVINEAFF
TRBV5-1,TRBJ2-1,CASGTGPQSSYNEQFF
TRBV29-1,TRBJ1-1,CSVVTGAHTEAFF
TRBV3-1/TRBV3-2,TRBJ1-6,CASSQFQGNSPLHF
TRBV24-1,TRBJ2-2,CATSNHRHTGELFF
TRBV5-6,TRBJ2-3,CASSAAAGDTQYF
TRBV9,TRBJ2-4,CASSGGLAKNIQYF
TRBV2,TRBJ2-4,CASCVSRDRSLAKNIQYF
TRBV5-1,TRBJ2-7,CASAFDLGLPYEQYF
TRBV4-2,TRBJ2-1,CASSRTTSGVGEQFF
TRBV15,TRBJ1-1,CATSRDLQEGRFF
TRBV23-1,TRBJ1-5,CASSRRTGKIDQPQHF
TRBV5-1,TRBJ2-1,CASSLETGTRGNNEQFF
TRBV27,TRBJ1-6,CASSHWRDNSPLHF
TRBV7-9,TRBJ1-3,CASSLAKRSAGNTIYF
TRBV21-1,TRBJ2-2,CASSKFPVWGIGELFF
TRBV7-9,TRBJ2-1,CASTIAGGGYEQFF
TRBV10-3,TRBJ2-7,CAISYGEKRQGAYEQYF
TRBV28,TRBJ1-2,CASTLQRGATEGGYTF
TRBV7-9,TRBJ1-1,CASSPPGQANTEAFF
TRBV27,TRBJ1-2,CASGTGLSYGYTF
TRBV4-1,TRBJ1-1,CASSQVGGQGWLNTEAFF
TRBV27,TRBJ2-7,CASSPTGGNIYEQYF